These 2 T cell receptor beta chains share one sample of origin, sequenced in a study of OX40 agonist ivuxolimab in advanced cancers. The protocol used for the library was the immunoSEQ multiplex PCR assay. TCRdb holds this immuneACCESS table with in-frame rearrangements only. Some clones are missing; in checked studies, unresolved V genes explain under half, and the rest has no known cause. The sample table contains more than 50,000 clones; only one count was recorded for 82% of them. More than 1.1% of the sample lies in the top ten. The sequenced sample was CD4+ or CD8+ T cells sorted from blood, obtained in a trial of the OX40 agonist ivuxolimab. All receptors derive from an adult with an advanced solid tumor such as melanoma, head and neck, liver or kidney cancer.

The gene calls are TRBV25-1 and TRBJ2-7; 8 nucleotides align to TRBD1. After removal of 4 bases from V and 2 bases from J, the junction contained 10 bases not matched to a gene. The CDR3 spans 16 residues. Germline assignment: CDR1 MGHDK and CDR2 SYGVNS. The CDR3 coding sequence is TGTGCCAGCAGTGGAGCTAGGACAGGGTACGCCTACGAGCAGTACTTC. Its translation: CASSGARTGYAYEQYF.

This chain joins TRBV4-2 and TRBJ1-5; no firm D call. The CDR3 is made up of 16 amino acids. Germline CDR1 reads LGHNA; CDR2 reads YNFKEQ. V was cut by 0 bases and J by 1 base, with 10 bases left in between. CDR3 in DNA: TGTGCCAGCAGCCAAGATATCTCGCTAAGCAATCAGCCCCAGCATTTT. It specifies CASSQDISLSNQPQHF.